These 7 T cell receptor beta chains were all obtained from the same sample, sequenced in a study of glioma-infiltrating T cells. Amplification of TCR alpha and beta CDR3 regions from RNA used iRepertoire nested multiplex PCR. TCRdb reanalysed the multiplex PCR reads using MiXCR and keeps one entry per CDR3 protein. This table has about 110,000 distinct CDR3 sequences, 25% appearing once. The material sequenced was glioma tissue, nonneoplastic brain tissue, or PBMCs (not recorded which). Receptors were obtained from a human donor with low-grade glioma or glioblastoma, undergoing nonglioma brain surgery, or in good health (not recorded which).

This clonotype showed up many times. The chain has TRBV6-2 or TRBV6-3 and TRBJ2-5; D is ambiguous. The CDR3 consists of 14 residues. Per the germline V gene, CDR1 is MNHEY and CDR2 is SVGEGT. V dropped 7 bases and J dropped 5 bases, with 17 bases sitting between them. The CDR3 DNA sequence: TGTGCCAGCACTTCCGGCGGCCTGAGGGAGACCCAGTACTTC. Translated: CASTSGGLRETQYF.

This clonotype appeared many times. The chain has TRBV6-5 and TRBJ2-7; the D gene is possibly TRBD1 (6 bases). The CDR3 is made up of 13 amino acids. Germline values: CDR1 MNHEY, CDR2 SVGAGI. V lost 2 bases, J lost 3 bases, and 8 bases lay in between. CDR3 amino acids: CASSYTGNYEQYF. CDR3 nucleotide sequence: TGTGCCAGCAGTTACACAGGGAACTACGAGCAGTACTTC.

At least ten counts were recorded for this clonotype. The rearrangement uses TRBV24-1 and TRBJ2-3, with unresolved D. Germline CDR1 and CDR2: KGHDR and SFDVKD. CDR3 length equals 15 residues. Trimming took 4 bases from V and 0 from J, leaving 10 bases between them. The CDR3 sequence is CATSESRYSTDTQYF. CDR3 nucleotides: TGTGCCACCAGTGAGTCCCGTTACAGCACAGATACGCAGTATTTT.

The chain uses TRBV20-1 and TRBJ2-7, with D maybe TRBD1 (7 bases). The CDR3 consists of 12 residues. Germline V gene lookup returns CDR1 DFQATT and CDR2 SNEGSKA (reference sequence). The CDR3 DNA sequence: TGCAACGTTGGAGGGGGCACCTACGAGCAGTACTTC. This gives the protein CNVGGGTYEQYF.

Many counts were recorded for this clonotype. The chain links TRBV27 to TRBJ2-3; D is unresolved. Per germline, CDR1 MNHEY and CDR2 SMNVEV (reference sequence). This CDR3 contains 15 residues. V was shortened by 3 bases and J by 0 bases, with 10 bases between the two germline ends. CDR3 nucleotides: TGTGCCAGCAGTTTCTTCCGTACCAGCACAGATACGCAGTATTTT. Translating it yields CASSFFRTSTDTQYF.

A note on this clonotype: A much larger clone differs from this one at a single base, so this may be a read error. The chain recombines TRBV29-1 with TRBJ2-2; maybe TRBD2 (6 bases). The germline V gene encodes CDR1 SQVTM and CDR2 ANQGSEA. CDR3 length equals 12 residues. The V end lost 6 bases, the J end lost 9 bases, and 14 bases lay between the germline ends. CDR3 bases: TGCAGCGTGACTAGGGTACCCTGGGAGCTGTTTTTT. Protein product: CSVTRVPWELFF.

This clonotype occurred many times. The chain couples TRBV7-2 to TRBJ1-5; a possible D gene is TRBD1 (5 bases). The CDR3 extends over 14 amino acids. Trimming pared 2 bases from V and 4 bases from J, leaving 9 bases between. CDR1 is SGHTA and CDR2 is FQGNSA in the germline V gene. The CDR3, as DNA: TGTGCCAGCAGCTTACTGGGACCGAATCAGCCCCAGCATTTT. Protein sequence: CASSLLGPNQPQHF.